This T cell receptor beta chain was retrieved from a study of vaccination effects on CD4 cells after COVID-19. This table comes from immunoSEQ multiplex PCR, and its TCRdb copy is limited to in-frame clones, with some not included. The sample yields 80,000 to 95,000 clones, around four fifths seen once. Sequencing was preceded by expansion of antigen-specific CD4+ T cells with viral peptide pools in the ViraFEST assay. Investigators separated out CD4+ T cells once approximately 11 days of culture had passed. The cohort was immunized with two doses of either the BNT162b2 or mRNA-1273 vaccine. About 1.8 million PBMC were seeded per well and grown in the presence of 10 IU/ml IL-2 and around 11 ug/ml peptides. The germline V gene encodes CDR1 SEHNR and CDR2 FQNEAQ (reference sequence). V shed 0 bases and J shed 1 base, with 3 bases lying between them. The CDR3 extends over 14 amino acids. This clone showed up just a few times. Its target is not known. Other DNA sequences in this specimen translate into the identical CDR3.

Sequenced material: CD4+ T cells from PBMCs cultured with HCoV-OC43 spike peptides, taken after COVID-19 vaccination. The subset denotes: HCoV-OC43 spike overlapping peptide pool stimulation. The V gene is TRBV7-9, the J gene TRBJ2-2; D not resolved. The receptor was derived from a human donor who received a COVID-19 vaccine. The CDR3 region is CASSLAGNTGELFF. CDR3 coding DNA: TGTGCCAGCAGCTTAGCAGGGAACACCGGGGAGCTGTTTTTT.